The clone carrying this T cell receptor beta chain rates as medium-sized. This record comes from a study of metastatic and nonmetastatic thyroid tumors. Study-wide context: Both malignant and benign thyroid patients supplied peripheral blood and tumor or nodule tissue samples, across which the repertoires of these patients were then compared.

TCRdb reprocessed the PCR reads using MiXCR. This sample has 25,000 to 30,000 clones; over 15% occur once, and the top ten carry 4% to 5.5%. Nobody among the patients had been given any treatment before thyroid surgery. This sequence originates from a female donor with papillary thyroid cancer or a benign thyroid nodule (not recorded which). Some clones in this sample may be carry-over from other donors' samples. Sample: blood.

The CDR3 sequence is CSLHIGGFNEQYF. The CDR3 nucleotides read TGCAGTCTGCATATAGGGGGGTTCAACGAGCAGTACTTC. The V gene is TRBV20-1, the J gene TRBJ2-7, with D tentatively TRBD1 or TRBD2 (6 bases each). Trimming left V 8 bases short and J 5 bases short, with 19 bases between. CDR1 is DFQATT and CDR2 is SNEGSKA in the germline V gene (reference sequence). The CDR3 is 13 amino acids.